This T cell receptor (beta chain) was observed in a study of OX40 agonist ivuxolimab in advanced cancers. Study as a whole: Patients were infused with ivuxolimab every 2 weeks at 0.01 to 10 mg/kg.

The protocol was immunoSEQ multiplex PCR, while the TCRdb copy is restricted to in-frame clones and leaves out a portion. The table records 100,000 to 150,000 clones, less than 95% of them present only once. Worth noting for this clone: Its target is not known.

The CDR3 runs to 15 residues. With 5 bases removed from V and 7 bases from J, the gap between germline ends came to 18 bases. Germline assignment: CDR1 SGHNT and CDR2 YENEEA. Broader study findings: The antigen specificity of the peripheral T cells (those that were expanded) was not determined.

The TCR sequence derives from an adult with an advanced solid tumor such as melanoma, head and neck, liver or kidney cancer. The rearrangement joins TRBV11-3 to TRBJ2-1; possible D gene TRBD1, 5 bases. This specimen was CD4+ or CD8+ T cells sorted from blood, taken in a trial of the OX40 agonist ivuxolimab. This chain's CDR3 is CASSPQGPTTNEQFF. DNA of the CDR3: TGTGCCAGCAGCCCTCAGGGTCCTACTACGAATGAGCAGTTCTTC. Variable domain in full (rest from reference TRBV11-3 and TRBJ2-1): EAGVVQSPRYKIIEKKQPVAFWCNPISGHNTLYWYLQNLGQGPELLIRYENEEAVDDSQLPKDRFSAERLKGVDSTLKIQPAELGDSAVYLCASSPQGPTTNEQFFGPGTRLTVL.